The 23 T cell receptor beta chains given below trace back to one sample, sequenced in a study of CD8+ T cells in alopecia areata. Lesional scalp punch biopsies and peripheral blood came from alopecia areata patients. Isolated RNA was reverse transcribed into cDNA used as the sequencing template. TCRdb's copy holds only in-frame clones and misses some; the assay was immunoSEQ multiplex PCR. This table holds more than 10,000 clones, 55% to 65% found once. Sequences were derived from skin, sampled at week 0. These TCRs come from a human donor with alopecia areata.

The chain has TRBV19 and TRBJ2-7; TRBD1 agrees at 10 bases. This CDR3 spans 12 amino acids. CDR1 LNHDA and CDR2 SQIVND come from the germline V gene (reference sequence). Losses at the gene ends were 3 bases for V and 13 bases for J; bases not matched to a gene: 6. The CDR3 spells CASSIRGQGGYF. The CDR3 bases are TGTGCCAGTAGTATCCGCGGACAGGGGGGATACTTC.

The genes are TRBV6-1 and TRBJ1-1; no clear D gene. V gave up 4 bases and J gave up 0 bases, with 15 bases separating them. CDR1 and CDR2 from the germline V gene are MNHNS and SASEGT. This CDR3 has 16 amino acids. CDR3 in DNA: TGTGCCAGCAGTGGGACTCCGCCGGGGATGAACACTGAAGCTTTCTTT. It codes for CASSGTPPGMNTEAFF.

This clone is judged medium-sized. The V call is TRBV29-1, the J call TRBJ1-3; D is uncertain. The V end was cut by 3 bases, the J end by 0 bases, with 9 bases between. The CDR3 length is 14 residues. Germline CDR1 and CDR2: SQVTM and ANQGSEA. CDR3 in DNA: TGCAGCGTTGACGGCCAGAACTCTGGAAACACCATATATTTT. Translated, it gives CSVDGQNSGNTIYF. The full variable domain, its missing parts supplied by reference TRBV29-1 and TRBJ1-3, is SAVISQKPSRDICQRGTSLTIQCQVDSQVTMMFWYRQQPGQSLTLIATANQGSEATYESGFVIDKFPISRPNLTFSTLTVSNMSPEDSSIYLCSVDGQNSGNTIYFGEGSWLTVV.

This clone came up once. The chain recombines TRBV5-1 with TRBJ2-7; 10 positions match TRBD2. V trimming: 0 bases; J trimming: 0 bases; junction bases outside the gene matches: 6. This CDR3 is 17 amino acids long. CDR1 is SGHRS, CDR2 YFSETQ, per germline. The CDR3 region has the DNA TGCGCCAGCAGCTTGGCCGCTAGCGGGGGCCCCTCCTACGAGCAGTACTTC. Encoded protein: CASSLAASGGPSYEQYF.

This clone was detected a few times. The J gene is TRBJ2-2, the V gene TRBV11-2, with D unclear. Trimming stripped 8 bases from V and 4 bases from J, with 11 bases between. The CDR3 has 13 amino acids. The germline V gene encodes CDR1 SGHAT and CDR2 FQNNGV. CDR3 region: CASSGLRTGELFF. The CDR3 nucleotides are TGTGCCAGCTCCGGGCTTCGCACCGGGGAGCTGTTTTTT.

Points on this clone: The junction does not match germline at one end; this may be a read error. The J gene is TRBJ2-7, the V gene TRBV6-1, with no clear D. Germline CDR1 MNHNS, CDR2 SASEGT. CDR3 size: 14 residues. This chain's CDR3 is CALTAARGSYELYF. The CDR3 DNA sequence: TGTGCCCTAACGGCGGCCAGAGGCTCCTACGAGCTGTACTTC.

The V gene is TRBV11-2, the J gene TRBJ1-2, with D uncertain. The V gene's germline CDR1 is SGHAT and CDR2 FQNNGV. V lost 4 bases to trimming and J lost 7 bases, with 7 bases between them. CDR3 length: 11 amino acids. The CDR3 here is CASSSTFGYTF. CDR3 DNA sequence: TGTGCCAGCAGCTCTACTTTTGGCTACACCTTC.

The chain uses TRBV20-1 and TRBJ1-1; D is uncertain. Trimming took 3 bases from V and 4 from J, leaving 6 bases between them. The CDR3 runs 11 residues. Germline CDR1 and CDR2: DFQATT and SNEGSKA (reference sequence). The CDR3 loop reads CSAREGTEAFF. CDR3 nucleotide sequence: TGCAGTGCTAGGGAGGGCACTGAAGCTTTCTTT.

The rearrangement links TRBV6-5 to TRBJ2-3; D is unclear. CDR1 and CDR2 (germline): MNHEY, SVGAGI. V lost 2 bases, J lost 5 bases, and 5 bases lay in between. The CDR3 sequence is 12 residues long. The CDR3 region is CASSYDLDTQYF. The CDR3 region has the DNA TGTGCCAGCAGTTACGATTTAGATACGCAGTATTTT.

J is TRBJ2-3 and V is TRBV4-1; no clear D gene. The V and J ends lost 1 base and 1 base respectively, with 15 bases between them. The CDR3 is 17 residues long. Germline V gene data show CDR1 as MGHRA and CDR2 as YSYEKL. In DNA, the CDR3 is TGCGCCAGCAGCCAAGTAAATATGGGGTTCGGCACAGATACGCAGTATTTT. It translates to CASSQVNMGFGTDTQYF.

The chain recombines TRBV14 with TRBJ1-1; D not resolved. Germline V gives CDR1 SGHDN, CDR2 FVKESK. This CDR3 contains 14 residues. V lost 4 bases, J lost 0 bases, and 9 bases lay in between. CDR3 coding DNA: TGTGCCAGCAGCCCGCCGGGGATGAACACTGAAGCTTTCTTT. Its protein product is CASSPPGMNTEAFF.

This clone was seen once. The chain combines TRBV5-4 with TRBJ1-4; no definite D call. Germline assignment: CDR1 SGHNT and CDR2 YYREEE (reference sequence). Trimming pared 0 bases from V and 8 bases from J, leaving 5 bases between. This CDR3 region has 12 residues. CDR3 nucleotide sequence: TGTGCCAGCAGCTTGGATGCGGAAAAACTGTTTTTT. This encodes CASSLDAEKLFF.

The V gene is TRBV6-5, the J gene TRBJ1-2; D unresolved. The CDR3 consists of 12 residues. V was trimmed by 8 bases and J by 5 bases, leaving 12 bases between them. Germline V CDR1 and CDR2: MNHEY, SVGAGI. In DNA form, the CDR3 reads TGTGCCAGCGCTGGCAGGCAGTATGGCTACACCTTC. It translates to CASAGRQYGYTF.

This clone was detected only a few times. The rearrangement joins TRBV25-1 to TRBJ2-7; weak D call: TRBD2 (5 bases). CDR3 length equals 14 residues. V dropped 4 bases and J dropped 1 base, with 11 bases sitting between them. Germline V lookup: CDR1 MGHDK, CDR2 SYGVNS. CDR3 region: CASSARTGSYEQYF. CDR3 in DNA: TGTGCCAGCAGTGCGAGGACTGGTTCCTACGAGCAGTACTTC.

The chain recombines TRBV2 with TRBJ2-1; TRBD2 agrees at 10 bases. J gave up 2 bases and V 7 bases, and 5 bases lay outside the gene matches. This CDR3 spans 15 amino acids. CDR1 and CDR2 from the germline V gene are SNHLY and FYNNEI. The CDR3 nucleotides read TGTGCCAGCACCAAAGGGACTAGCGCCTACAATGAGCAGTTCTTC. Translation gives CASTKGTSAYNEQFF.

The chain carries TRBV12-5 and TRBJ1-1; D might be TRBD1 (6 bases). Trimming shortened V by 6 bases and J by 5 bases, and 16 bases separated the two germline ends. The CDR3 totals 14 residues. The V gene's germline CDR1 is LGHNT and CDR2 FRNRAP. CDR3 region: CASGGGQGFTEAFF. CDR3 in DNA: TGTGCTAGTGGCGGGGGCCAGGGTTTTACTGAAGCTTTCTTT.

For the CDR3, the DNA is TGTGCCACCAGCAGAGATATCTGGCCCTATGGCTACACCTTC. The encoded protein is CATSRDIWPYGYTF. The chain is built from TRBV15 and TRBJ1-2; D gene unclear. CDR3 length: 14 amino acids. The V and J ends lost 0 bases and 4 bases respectively, with 9 bases between them. Per germline, CDR1 LNHNV and CDR2 YYDKDF (reference sequence).

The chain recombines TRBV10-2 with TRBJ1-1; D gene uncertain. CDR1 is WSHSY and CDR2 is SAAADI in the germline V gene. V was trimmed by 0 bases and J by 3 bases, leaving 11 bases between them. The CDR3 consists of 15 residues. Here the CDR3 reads CASSESSYFDTEAFF. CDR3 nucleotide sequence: TGCGCCAGCAGTGAGTCGTCCTATTTCGACACTGAAGCTTTCTTT.

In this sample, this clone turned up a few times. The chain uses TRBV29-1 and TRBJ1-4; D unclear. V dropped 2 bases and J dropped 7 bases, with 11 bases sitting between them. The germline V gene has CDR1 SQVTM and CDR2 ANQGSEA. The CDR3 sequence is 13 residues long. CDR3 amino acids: CSVENPVGEKLFF. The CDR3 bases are TGCAGCGTTGAAAATCCGGTTGGTGAAAAACTGTTTTTT.

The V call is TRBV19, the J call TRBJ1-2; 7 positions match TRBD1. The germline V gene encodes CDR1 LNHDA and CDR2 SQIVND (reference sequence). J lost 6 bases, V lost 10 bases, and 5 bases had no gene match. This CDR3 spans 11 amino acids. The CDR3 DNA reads TGTGCCACTCAAACAGGGGATGGCTACACCTTC. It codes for CATQTGDGYTF.

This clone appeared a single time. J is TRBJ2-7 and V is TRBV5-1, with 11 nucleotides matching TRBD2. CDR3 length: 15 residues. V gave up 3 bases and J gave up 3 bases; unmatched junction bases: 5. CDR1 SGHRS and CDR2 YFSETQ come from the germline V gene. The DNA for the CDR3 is TGCGCCAGCAGCTCAGCGACTAGCGGGAACTACGAGCAGTACTTC. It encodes CASSSATSGNYEQYF. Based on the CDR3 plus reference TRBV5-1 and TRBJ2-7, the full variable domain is KAGVTQTPRYLIKTRGQQVTLSCSPISGHRSVSWYQQTPGQGLQFLFEYFSETQRNKGNFPGRFSGRQFSNSRSEMNVSTLELGDSALYLCASSSATSGNYEQYFGPGTRLTVT.

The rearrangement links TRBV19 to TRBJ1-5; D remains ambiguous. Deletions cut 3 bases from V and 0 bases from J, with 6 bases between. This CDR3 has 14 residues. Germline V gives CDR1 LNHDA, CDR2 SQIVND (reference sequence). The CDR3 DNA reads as TGTGCCAGTAGTATTAACTATAGCAATCAGCCCCAGCATTTT. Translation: CASSINYSNQPQHF.

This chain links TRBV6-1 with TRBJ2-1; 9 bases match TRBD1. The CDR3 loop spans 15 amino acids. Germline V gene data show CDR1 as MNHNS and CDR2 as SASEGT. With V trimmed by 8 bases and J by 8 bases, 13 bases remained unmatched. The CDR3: CASQHTGGSIHEQFF. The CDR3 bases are TGTGCCAGCCAGCACACAGGGGGCTCAATTCATGAGCAGTTCTTC.